This TCR beta chain was sequenced during a study of T cells in Graves' hyperthyroidism and ophthalmopathy. On the study more broadly: Upon initial diagnosis and before any treatment, peripheral blood was collected.

In making diagnoses, clinical symptoms, serum thyroxine and TRAb, thyroid ultrasound and orbital computed tomography were all used. TCR beta CDR3 region amplification was performed from RNA transcripts. TCR CDR3 regions were first amplified by RT-PCR with HTBI primers. Each CDR3 protein is one row after TCRdb ran MiXCR on the multiplex PCR reads. The profile shows hundreds of thousands of distinct CDR3 sequences, 25% of them singletons. Losses at the gene ends were 1 base for V and 2 bases for J; bases not matched to a gene: 2. The CDR3 is 15 residues long. Per the germline V gene, CDR1 is GTSNPN and CDR2 is SVGIG (reference sequence).

Sample: blood. This clonotype was sampled from a man aged 35 to 55 with Graves' hyperthyroidism that later progressed to Graves' ophthalmopathy. The chain is built from TRBV30 and TRBJ2-7, with TRBD2 matching 13 bases. Here the CDR3 reads CAWSAGTSGTYEQYF. In nucleotides, the CDR3 is TGTGCCTGGAGTGCTGGGACTAGCGGGACCTACGAGCAGTACTTC.